A single sample gave rise to the 27 T cell receptor beta chains below, sequenced in a study of cytomegalovirus exposure and HLA in healthy donors. The PCR employed 60 Vbeta primers together with 13 Jbeta primers. TCRdb keeps only in-frame clones here, not all; method: immunoSEQ multiplex PCR. The sample shows under 300,000 clones, 81% of them seen only once. Material for sequencing was PBMCs. The source of these receptors is a woman between 55 and 75 years old in good health and CMV-seropositive.

This clone was detected only a few times. The chain's CDR3 is CASSLMAGAPREAFF. The CDR3 DNA follows: TGCGCCAGCAGCTTGATGGCAGGGGCCCCTAGGGAAGCTTTCTTT. This sequence joins TRBV5-1 and TRBJ1-1; the D gene is possibly TRBD1 (6 bases). The CDR3 contains 15 residues. Trimming took 1 base from V and 8 from J, leaving 18 bases between them. Germline CDR1 SGHRS, CDR2 YFSETQ.

Here the CDR3 DNA reads TGTGCCAGTACCACACCTATCCGGGGTCAGCCCCAGCATTTT. This sequence encodes CASTTPIRGQPQHF. This chain links TRBV19 with TRBJ1-5; the D is unclear. Germline-derived CDR1 and CDR2 are LNHDA and SQIVND (reference sequence). V lost 7 bases, J lost 6 bases, and 16 bases lay in between. The CDR3 has 14 residues.

The chain couples TRBV19 to TRBJ1-5; 10 bases are shared with TRBD1. The CDR3 covers 15 residues. The trim removed 5 bases at V and 4 bases at J, leaving 5 bases unmatched. Germline V CDR1 and CDR2: LNHDA, SQIVND (reference sequence). The CDR3, as DNA: TGTGCCAGTAGTTCCCGGACAGGGGGGAATCAGCCCCAGCATTTT. This translates into CASSSRTGGNQPQHF.

The chain joins TRBV6-5 to TRBJ2-1, with a weak D call TRBD2 (7 bases). With 6 bases removed from V and 6 bases from J, the gap between germline ends came to 9 bases. The CDR3 consists of 12 residues. Germline values: CDR1 MNHEY, CDR2 SVGAGI. CDR3 nucleotides: TGTGCCAGCAGAAGGGGGGGCAATGAGCAGTTCTTC. Translating gives CASRRGGNEQFF.

This sequence joins TRBV6-1 and TRBJ2-1, with 8 nucleotides matching TRBD1. Germline values: CDR1 MNHNS, CDR2 SASEGT. With V trimmed by 1 base and J by 7 bases, 9 bases remained unmatched. The CDR3 length is 16 residues. CDR3 bases: TGTGCCAGCAGTGAAGAGATGGACAGGGCTACGAATGAGCAGTTCTTC. This encodes CASSEEMDRATNEQFF.

The genes are TRBV6-4 and TRBJ1-1; D is ambiguous. CDR1 and CDR2 from the germline V gene are MRHNA and SNTAGT. V was cut by 4 bases and J by 1 base, with 7 bases left in between. The CDR3 covers 13 residues. CDR3 nucleotides: TGTGCCAGCAGTGGTGGCTGGAACACTGAAGCTTTCTTT. Protein product: CASSGGWNTEAFF.

This clone has just one count. Within the sample, other DNA sequences also encode this same CDR3. The chain has TRBV7-2 and TRBJ1-5; TRBD1 matches 11 bases. Germline-derived CDR1 and CDR2 are SGHTA and FQGNSA. The CDR3 runs to 16 residues. The ends lost 0 bases at V and 4 bases at J; junction bases unmatched: 2. DNA for the CDR3: TGTGCCAGCAGCTTAGCCGGGACAGGGGGAAATCAGCCCCAGCATTTT. Residues: CASSLAGTGGNQPQHF.

V and J are TRBV18 and TRBJ2-7; TRBD1 aligns across 9 bases. Germline loops: CDR1 KGHSH, CDR2 LQKENI. The V gene end was trimmed by 1 base and the J gene end by 4 bases; junction bases not matched to a gene: 5. CDR3 length equals 15 residues. The CDR3 DNA reads as TGTGCCAGCTCACCACAGCGGGACAGGGCGTACGAGCAGTACTTC. Its translation is CASSPQRDRAYEQYF.

The chain has TRBV27 and TRBJ2-1; possibly TRBD2 for D (5 bases). The CDR3 is 15 amino acids. The ends were cut back, 7 bases at V and 5 bases at J, with 18 bases in the middle. Germline V gene data show CDR1 as MNHEY and CDR2 as SMNVEV (reference sequence). The CDR3 DNA follows: TGTGCCAGCACTCTTGAGGAGGTTCTGCACAATGAGCAGTTCTTC. This sequence encodes CASTLEEVLHNEQFF.

This clone was seen a few times. The chain has TRBV27 and TRBJ1-1; TRBD1 matches at 7 bases. Trimming at V came to 2 bases and at J to 3 bases, leaving 6 bases not matched to a gene. Per germline, CDR1 MNHEY and CDR2 SMNVEV (reference sequence). This CDR3 has 15 residues. CDR3 nucleotide sequence: TGTGCCAGCAGTTTAATTTACAGGGGAGACACTGAAGCTTTCTTT. This codes for CASSLIYRGDTEAFF.

This rearrangement joins TRBV7-2 to TRBJ2-4; 7 bases match TRBD1. After removal of 3 bases from V and 6 bases from J, the junction contained 20 bases not matched to a gene. This CDR3 is built from 19 residues. Per germline, CDR1 SGHTA and CDR2 FQGNSA. DNA for the CDR3: TGTGCCAGCAGCTTGGATGGACCACCACAGGGGAGTATGAGAAACATTCAGTACTTC. Its translation: CASSLDGPPQGSMRNIQYF. Based on the CDR3 plus reference TRBV7-2 and TRBJ2-4, the full variable domain is GAGVSQSPSNKVTEKGKDVELRCDPISGHTALYWYRQSLGQGLEFLIYFQGNSAPDKSGLPSDRFSAERTGGSVSTLTIQRTQQEDSAVYLCASSLDGPPQGSMRNIQYFGAGTRLSVL.

J is TRBJ2-2 and V is TRBV9; 14 bases map to TRBD2. Germline CDR1 reads SGDLS; CDR2 reads YYNGEE. The CDR3 has 20 amino acids. Trimming cost V 0 bases and J 3 bases; bases outside gene matches: 10. CDR3 sequence reads: CASSVAVGTSGSRYTGELFF. DNA for the CDR3: TGTGCCAGCAGCGTAGCTGTGGGGACTAGCGGGAGTAGGTACACCGGGGAGCTGTTTTTT. The entire variable domain, with the rest obtained from reference TRBV9 and TRBJ2-2, is as follows: DSGVTQTPKHLITATGQRVTLRCSPRSGDLSVYWYQQSLDQGLQFLIQYYNGEERAKGNILERFSAQQFPDLHSELNLSSLELGDSALYFCASSVAVGTSGSRYTGELFFGEGSRLTVL.

J is TRBJ2-7 and V is TRBV4-1; TRBD2 aligns across 8 bases. V lost 0 bases to trimming and J lost 2 bases; unmatched junction nucleotides: 6. Germline V CDR1 and CDR2: MGHRA, YSYEKL. The CDR3 extends over 16 amino acids. The CDR3 protein is CASSQDASGRAYEQYF. In DNA, the CDR3 is TGCGCCAGCAGCCAAGACGCTAGCGGGCGGGCCTACGAGCAGTACTTC.

The chain couples TRBV5-1 to TRBJ2-3; D remains ambiguous. Between the trimmed V and J ends, which lost 1 base and 0 bases, there was a span of 12 bases. This CDR3 is built from 16 residues. The germline CDR1 and CDR2 sequences are SGHRS and YFSETQ. The CDR3 sequence: CASSLYTLTSTDTQYF. DNA for the CDR3: TGCGCCAGCAGCTTGTATACCCTTACTAGCACAGATACGCAGTATTTT. Supplemented by reference TRBV5-1 and TRBJ2-3, the full variable domain reads KAGVTQTPRYLIKTRGQQVTLSCSPISGHRSVSWYQQTPGQGLQFLFEYFSETQRNKGNFPGRFSGRQFSNSRSEMNVSTLELGDSALYLCASSLYTLTSTDTQYFGPGTRLTVL.

This clone occurred many times. The chain carries TRBV6-5 and TRBJ2-7; D is unclear. Deletions cut 0 bases from V and 2 bases from J, with 8 bases between. Germline loops: CDR1 MNHEY, CDR2 SVGAGI. This CDR3 is built from 14 residues. Here the CDR3 reads CASSYSAPTYEQYF. In DNA form, the CDR3 reads TGTGCCAGCAGTTACTCGGCCCCGACCTACGAGCAGTACTTC.

The chain joins TRBV7-2 to TRBJ2-1; a possible D gene is TRBD1 (5 bases). The CDR3 runs to 16 residues. V dropped 5 bases and J dropped 5 bases, with 19 bases sitting between them. The germline V gene has CDR1 SGHTA and CDR2 FQGNSA. CDR3 protein: CASSPGPREGDNEQFF. The DNA of the CDR3 is TGTGCCAGCAGCCCCGGGCCCAGGGAAGGGGACAATGAGCAGTTCTTC. The whole variable domain, remainder taken from reference TRBV7-2 and TRBJ2-1, is GAGVSQSPSNKVTEKGKDVELRCDPISGHTALYWYRQSLGQGLEFLIYFQGNSAPDKSGLPSDRFSAERTGGSVSTLTIQRTQQEDSAVYLCASSPGPREGDNEQFFGPGTRLTVL.

This rearrangement joins TRBV5-1 to TRBJ1-4, with a tentative D call TRBD1 (6 bases). Germline V gives CDR1 SGHRS, CDR2 YFSETQ. Trimming pared 4 bases from V and 7 bases from J, leaving 17 bases between. CDR3 length: 15 residues. This CDR3 reads CASSPTAAGVEKLFF. The DNA of the CDR3 is TGCGCCAGCAGCCCGACAGCTGCAGGGGTTGAAAAACTGTTTTTT.

The chain recombines TRBV27 with TRBJ2-1; TRBD2 matches at 9 bases. Germline assignment: CDR1 MNHEY and CDR2 SMNVEV (reference sequence). The CDR3 is 16 residues long. The V and J ends lost 7 bases and 9 bases, in that order; junction bases with no gene match: 16. CDR3 sequence (DNA): TGTGCCAGCACTCCTAGACCGGGACTAGCACTACGTGAGCAGTTCTTC. The encoded protein is CASTPRPGLALREQFF.

This chain uses TRBV7-9 with TRBJ2-4, with D possibly matching TRBD2 (7 bases). Germline lookup yields CDR1 SEHNR and CDR2 FQNEAQ (reference sequence). This CDR3 comprises 12 residues. V gave up 4 bases and J gave up 12 bases, with 13 bases separating them. CDR3 DNA: TGTGCCAGCAGCTCACAGGGAGGGGATCAGTACTTC. Translated: CASSSQGGDQYF.

This clone was counted a few times. This sequence joins TRBV5-4 and TRBJ2-7; maybe TRBD2 (5 bases). The CDR3 has 12 residues. The ends were cut back, 6 bases at V and 5 bases at J, with 12 bases in the middle. Germline V gene sequence: CDR1 SGHNT, CDR2 YYREEE (reference sequence). CDR3 nucleotides: TGTGCCAGCACCCCGACCGGGGACGAGCAGTACTTC. Translation gives CASTPTGDEQYF. The full variable domain, rest sourced from reference TRBV5-4 and TRBJ2-7, is ETGVTQSPTHLIKTRGQQVTLRCSSQSGHNTVSWYQQALGQGPQFIFQYYREEENGRGNFPPRFSGLQFPNYSSELNVNALELDDSALYLCASTPTGDEQYFGPGTRLTVT.

This chain joins TRBV6-1 and TRBJ1-5, with D unresolved. The length of the CDR3 is 15 residues. Germline V CDR1 and CDR2: MNHNS, SASEGT. The V end was cut by 4 bases, the J end by 2 bases, with 12 bases between. For the CDR3, the DNA is TGTGCCAGCAGTGGTGTTGCTAACCGCAATCAGCCCCAGCATTTT. The encoded protein is CASSGVANRNQPQHF.

The table lists this clone with a few counts. This chain connects TRBV5-4 to TRBJ2-3, with no clear D. Trimming removed 0 bases from V and 6 bases from J, with 14 bases in between. CDR1 is SGHNT, CDR2 YYREEE, per germline (reference sequence). The CDR3 loop spans 15 amino acids. The CDR3 nucleotides are TGTGCCAGCAGCTTGGCCGCGGTCACTGGGGATACGCAGTATTTT. Its protein is CASSLAAVTGDTQYF.

The V gene is TRBV30, the J gene TRBJ1-5, with 8 bases matching TRBD1. The germline CDR1 and CDR2 sequences are GTSNPN and SVGIG (reference sequence). The V and J ends lost 1 base and 3 bases, in that order; junction bases with no gene match: 2. This CDR3 has 14 residues. The CDR3 sequence is CAWSADRVNQPQHF. As DNA, the CDR3 is TGTGCCTGGAGTGCGGACAGGGTCAATCAGCCCCAGCATTTT.

This clone was picked up one time. The gene calls are TRBV5-6 and TRBJ1-5, with 7 bases aligning to TRBD1. V shed 4 bases, J shed 3 bases, and the junction held 4 bases outside the gene matches. The CDR3 sequence is 14 residues long. CDR1 is SGHDT and CDR2 is YYEEEE in the germline V gene. The CDR3 sequence: CASSQGVSNQPQHF. CDR3 DNA sequence: TGTGCCAGCAGCCAGGGGGTCTCCAATCAGCCCCAGCATTTT.

CDR3 sequence (DNA): TGTGCCAGCAGCTTAGGACACCCGGTGAACACTGAAGCTTTCTTT. It translates to CASSLGHPVNTEAFF. This chain links TRBV7-9 with TRBJ1-1, with no clear D. The germline V gene has CDR1 SEHNR and CDR2 FQNEAQ (reference sequence). The CDR3 contains 15 residues. V was clipped by 1 base and J by 0 bases, with 9 bases between them.

This clone occurred a few times. This chain joins TRBV5-4 and TRBJ2-7, with D unresolved. The CDR3 extends over 15 amino acids. The V end lost 0 bases, the J end lost 7 bases, and 17 bases lay between the germline ends. Germline V gives CDR1 SGHNT, CDR2 YYREEE (reference sequence). The CDR3 reads CASSLEGLGFGEQYF. DNA of the CDR3: TGTGCCAGCAGCTTGGAAGGCCTCGGGTTTGGGGAGCAGTACTTC.

CDR3 sequence (DNA): TGTGCCAGCAGTGCTTTCGCAGATACGCAGTATTTT. It translates to CASSAFADTQYF. The V and J genes are TRBV2 and TRBJ2-3; unclear D gene. Trimming removed 4 bases from V and 4 bases from J, with 6 bases in between. Germline V gene lookup returns CDR1 SNHLY and CDR2 FYNNEI. The CDR3 is 12 amino acids.